This T cell receptor (beta chain) emerged from a study of shared clonotypes between healthy human individuals. The germline CDR1 and CDR2 sequences are MDHEN and SYDVKM. V lost 6 bases and J lost 1; bases outside the gene matches: 9. The CDR3 length is 15 residues. Profiling relied on immunoSEQ multiplex PCR, and the TCRdb table lists in-frame clones only, not all of them. There are 2.3 million or so clones in the sample; 85% to 95% occur only once, and about 0.39% lies in the top ten. Findings and caveats of the study: The four-donor shared clonotypes exceeded non-shared clonotypes in generation probability, with non-shared ones scoring lower. About 5% was the fraction of naive CD4 clonotypes found shared across several donors.

Concerning this clone: Its matching antigen is unknown.

This receptor was identified in a man aged 18 to 35 in good health. Some clones in this sample may be carry-over from other donors' samples. The J gene is TRBJ2-7, the V gene TRBV28, with 7 positions matching TRBD1. The sample comprised naive CD4+ T cells from PBMCs. Described subset: CD45RA+ positively selected. Here the CDR3 DNA reads TGTGCCAGCAGGCCCCAGGGGGTTGGGTCCTACGAGCAGTACTTC. This sequence encodes CASRPQGVGSYEQYF.